The text below deals with one T cell receptor beta chain. This table comes from immunoSEQ multiplex PCR, and its TCRdb copy is limited to in-frame clones, with some not included. The sample yields some 210,000 clones, almost 85% seen once. V lost 1 base to trimming and J lost 6 bases, with 9 bases between them. The CDR3 extends over 14 amino acids. Germline values: CDR1 SGHVS, CDR2 FNYEAQ. This sample stems from a study of blood T cell repertoires in COVID-19. In the study overall: From T cells, B-cell-depleted T cells, or PBMCs came the material, which was cDNA or gDNA.

Material for sequencing was peripheral blood. The TCR originated in a woman between 35 and 50 years old with acute or convalescent COVID-19. The chain recombines TRBV7-6 with TRBJ2-2; D unresolved. CDR3 region: CASSLEVRAGELFF. CDR3 sequence (DNA): TGTGCCAGCAGCTTAGAGGTTCGGGCCGGGGAGCTGTTTTTT.